This entry features one T cell receptor beta chain sequence. Trimming cost V 3 bases and J 6 bases, with 17 bases left between them. Germline loops: CDR1 MNHEY, CDR2 SMNVEV (reference sequence). The CDR3 runs 15 residues. This specimen comes from a study of T cell changes during pregnancy in multiple sclerosis. Using immunoSEQ multiplex PCR, the repertoire was profiled, and TCRdb retains in-frame clones only, with some absent. The table records 40,000 to 55,000 clones, 75% to 95% of them present only once. This material consisted of CD4+ T cells from peripheral blood mononuclear cells, taken before pregnancy. The chain joins TRBV27 to TRBJ1-1; D might be TRBD1 (5 bases). This TCR was sampled from a female donor with multiple sclerosis, enrolled in a pregnancy study. CDR3 coding DNA: TGTGCCAGCAGTTTTAGGAAGGGGCAAGCGTCTGAAGCTTTCTTT. Translated: CASSFRKGQASEAFF.